The 6 T cell receptor beta chains listed next were all sequenced from one sample in a study of T-cell memory formation after mild COVID-19. Via MiXCR, TCRdb re-called the 5' RACE reads, giving one row per CDR3 protein. The profile shows about 360,000 distinct CDR3 sequences, 13% of them singletons. The source material was PBMCs or a T cell subset sorted from them (not recorded which). These receptors were taken from a man between 18 and 29 years old who had mild COVID-19 (a few samples of this study predate the infection). Cell type and time point are not known.

There are many counts of this clonotype. The rearrangement joins TRBV7-8 to TRBJ2-7; 9 nucleotides match TRBD1. The CDR3 is 15 amino acids. Losses at the gene ends were 5 bases for V and 4 bases for J; bases not matched to a gene: 9. CDR1 is SGHVS, CDR2 FQNEAQ, per germline. The CDR3 nucleotides are TGTGCCAGCAGCGGCCGGGACAGGGTCACATACGAGCAGTACTTC. The encoded protein is CASSGRDRVTYEQYF.

CDR3 in DNA: TGTGCCAGCAGCTTAGTGGGGGCTGGAAACACCATATATTTT. Its protein is CASSLVGAGNTIYF. The rearrangement links TRBV7-2 to TRBJ1-3; D may be TRBD1 (5 bases). There are 14 residues in the CDR3. V was cut by 1 base and J by 2 bases, with 6 bases left in between. The germline V gene has CDR1 SGHTA and CDR2 FQGNSA. Full variable domain (remainder filled in from reference TRBV7-2 and TRBJ1-3): GAGVSQSPSNKVTEKGKDVELRCDPISGHTALYWYRQSLGQGLEFLIYFQGNSAPDKSGLPSDRFSAERTGGSVSTLTIQRTQQEDSAVYLCASSLVGAGNTIYFGEGSWLTVV.

This clonotype was detected ten times or more. The rearrangement uses TRBV28 and TRBJ2-3, with a possible D match to TRBD1 (6 bases). Deletions cut 7 bases from V and 0 bases from J, with 14 bases between. Germline V lookup: CDR1 MDHEN, CDR2 SYDVKM. This CDR3 is built from 15 residues. Written as DNA, the CDR3 is TGTGCCAGCACCCTCCCAGGGGCTAGCACAGATACGCAGTATTTT. Protein product: CASTLPGASTDTQYF.

This clonotype was found a few times. Written as DNA, the CDR3 is TGTGCCAGCAGCGTAGAGTACGGGACGGCCGGAGGAAACACCATATATTTT. Its translation: CASSVEYGTAGGNTIYF. The rearrangement uses TRBV9 and TRBJ1-3; D may be TRBD1 (5 bases). Trimming shortened V by 0 bases and J by 4 bases, and 17 bases separated the two germline ends. Germline CDR1 is SGDLS and CDR2 is YYNGEE. The CDR3 has 17 residues.

The chain has TRBV29-1 and TRBJ1-1; possibly TRBD1 for D (6 bases). Between the trimmed V and J ends, which lost 4 bases and 4 bases, there was a span of 16 bases. This CDR3 has 14 residues. CDR1 and CDR2 from the germline V gene are SQVTM and ANQGSEA. The CDR3 protein is CSVVGTGGATEAFF. The DNA for the CDR3 is TGCAGCGTTGTAGGTACGGGGGGGGCCACTGAAGCTTTCTTT.

This clonotype was counted only a few times. The chain is built from TRBV5-1 and TRBJ1-1, with 9 nucleotides matching TRBD1. The V and J ends lost 4 bases and 12 bases, in that order; junction bases with no gene match: 7. The CDR3 is 12 residues long. CDR1 SGHRS and CDR2 YFSETQ come from the germline V gene. DNA for the CDR3: TGCGCCAGCAGCGTAGGACAGGGGTTGCCTTTCTTT. As protein: CASSVGQGLPFF.